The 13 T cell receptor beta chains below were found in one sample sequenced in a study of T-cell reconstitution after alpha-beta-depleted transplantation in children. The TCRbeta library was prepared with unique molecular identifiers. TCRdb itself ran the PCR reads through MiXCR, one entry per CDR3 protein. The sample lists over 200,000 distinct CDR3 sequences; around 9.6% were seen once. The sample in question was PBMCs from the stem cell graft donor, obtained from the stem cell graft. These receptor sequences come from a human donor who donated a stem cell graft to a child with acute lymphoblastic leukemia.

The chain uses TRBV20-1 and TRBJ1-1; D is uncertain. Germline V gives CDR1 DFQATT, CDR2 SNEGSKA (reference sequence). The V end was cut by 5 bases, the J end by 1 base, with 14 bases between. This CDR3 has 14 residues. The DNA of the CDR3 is TGCAGTGCTCCCGCCCTGACTTCGAACACTGAAGCTTTCTTT. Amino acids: CSAPALTSNTEAFF.

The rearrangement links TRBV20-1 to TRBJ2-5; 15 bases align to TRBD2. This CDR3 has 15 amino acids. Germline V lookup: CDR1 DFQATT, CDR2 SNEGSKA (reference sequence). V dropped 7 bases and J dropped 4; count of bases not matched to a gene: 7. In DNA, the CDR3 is TGCAGTGGGACTAGCGGGGGGGCGACGGGAGAGACCCAGTACTTC. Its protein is CSGTSGGATGETQYF.

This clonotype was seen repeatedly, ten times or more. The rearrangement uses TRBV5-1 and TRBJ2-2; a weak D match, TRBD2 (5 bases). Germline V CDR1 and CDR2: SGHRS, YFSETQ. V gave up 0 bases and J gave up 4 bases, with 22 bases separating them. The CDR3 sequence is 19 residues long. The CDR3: CASSLGLAGLGFGTGELFF. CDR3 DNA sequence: TGCGCCAGCAGCTTGGGATTGGCGGGCCTAGGGTTTGGCACCGGGGAGCTGTTTTTT.

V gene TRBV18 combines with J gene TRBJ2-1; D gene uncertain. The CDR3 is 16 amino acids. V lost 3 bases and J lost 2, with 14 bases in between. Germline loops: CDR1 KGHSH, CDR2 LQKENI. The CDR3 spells CASSPLEDGPYNEQFF. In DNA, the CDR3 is TGTGCCAGCTCACCTTTAGAAGACGGCCCCTACAATGAGCAGTTCTTC.

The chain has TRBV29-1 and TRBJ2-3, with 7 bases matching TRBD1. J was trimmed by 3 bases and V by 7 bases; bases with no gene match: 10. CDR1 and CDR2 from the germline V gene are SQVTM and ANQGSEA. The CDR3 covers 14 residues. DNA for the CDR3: TGCAGCGCCCGACGAGACAGGGATACAGATACGCAGTATTTT. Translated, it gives CSARRDRDTDTQYF.

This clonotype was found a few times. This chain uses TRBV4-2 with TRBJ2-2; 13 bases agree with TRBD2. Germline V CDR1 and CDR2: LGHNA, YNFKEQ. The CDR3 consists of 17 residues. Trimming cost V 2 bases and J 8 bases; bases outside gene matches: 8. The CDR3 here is CASSQTSGGEVLGELFF. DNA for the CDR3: TGTGCCAGCAGCCAAACTAGCGGGGGGGAGGTTCTAGGGGAGCTGTTTTTT.

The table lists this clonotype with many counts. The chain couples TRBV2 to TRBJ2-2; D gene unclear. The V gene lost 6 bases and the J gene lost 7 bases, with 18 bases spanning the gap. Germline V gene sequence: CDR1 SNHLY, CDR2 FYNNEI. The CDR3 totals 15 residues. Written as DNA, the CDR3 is TGTGCCAGCAGGCATCCATACTTAACTGGCGGGGAGCTGTTTTTT. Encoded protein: CASRHPYLTGGELFF.

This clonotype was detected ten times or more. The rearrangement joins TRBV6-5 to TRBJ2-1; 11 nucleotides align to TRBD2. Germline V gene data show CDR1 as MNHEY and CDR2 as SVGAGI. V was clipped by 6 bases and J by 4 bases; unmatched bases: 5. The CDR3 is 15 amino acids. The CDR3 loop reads CASRIAGGPYNEQFF. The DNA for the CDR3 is TGTGCCAGCAGAATAGCGGGGGGGCCATACAATGAGCAGTTCTTC.

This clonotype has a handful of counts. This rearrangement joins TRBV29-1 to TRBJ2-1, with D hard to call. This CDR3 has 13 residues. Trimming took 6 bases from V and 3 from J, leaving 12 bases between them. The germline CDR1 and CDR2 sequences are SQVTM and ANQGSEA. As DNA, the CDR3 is TGCAGCGTCCGGACCGAGATCTACAATGAGCAGTTCTTC. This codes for CSVRTEIYNEQFF.

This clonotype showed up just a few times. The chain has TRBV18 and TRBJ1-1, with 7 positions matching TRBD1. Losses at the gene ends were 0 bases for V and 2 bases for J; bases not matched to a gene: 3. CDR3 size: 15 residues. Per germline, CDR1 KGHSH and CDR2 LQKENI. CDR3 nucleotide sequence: TGTGCCAGCTCACCACCACAGGGGACAAACACTGAAGCTTTCTTT. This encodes CASSPPQGTNTEAFF.

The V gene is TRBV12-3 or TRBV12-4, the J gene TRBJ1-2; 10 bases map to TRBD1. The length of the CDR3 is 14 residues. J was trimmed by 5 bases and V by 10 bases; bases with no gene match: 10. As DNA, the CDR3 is TGTGCCATCAACGGGGGACAGGGGTTATATGGCTACACCTTC. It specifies CAINGGQGLYGYTF.

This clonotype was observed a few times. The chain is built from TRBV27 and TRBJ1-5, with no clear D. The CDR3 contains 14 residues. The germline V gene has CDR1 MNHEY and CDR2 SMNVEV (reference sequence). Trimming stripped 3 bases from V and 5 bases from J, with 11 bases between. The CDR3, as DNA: TGTGCCAGCAGTTTTCGGGGTAAAGATCAGCCCCAGCATTTT. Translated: CASSFRGKDQPQHF.

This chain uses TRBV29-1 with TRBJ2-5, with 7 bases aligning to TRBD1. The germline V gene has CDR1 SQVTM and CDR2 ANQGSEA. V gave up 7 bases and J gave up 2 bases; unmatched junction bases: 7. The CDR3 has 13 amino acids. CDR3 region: CSAFGQDQETQYF. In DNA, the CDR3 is TGCAGCGCATTCGGACAGGATCAAGAGACCCAGTACTTC.